Below, 26 T cell receptor beta chains from the same sample are listed, as sequenced in a study of blood T cells in healthy people across ages. Alongside a J-beta primer mix, a sample-barcoded 5' primer served in a second PCR lasting about 7 to 12 cycles. MiXCR was run by TCRdb on the 5' RACE reads, yielding one entry per CDR3 protein. The sample shows some 920,000 distinct CDR3 sequences, roughly half of them seen only once. Material: blood. These receptors were obtained from a woman aged 55-69 years in good health.

This clonotype was picked up a small number of times. This chain joins TRBV27 and TRBJ2-3, with 16 bases aligning to TRBD2. This CDR3 contains 16 residues. After removal of 4 bases from V and 4 bases from J, the junction contained 2 bases not matched to a gene. Germline V gives CDR1 MNHEY, CDR2 SMNVEV (reference sequence). The CDR3 DNA is TGTGCCAGCAGTTCCGGGACTAGCGGGAGGGCAGATACGCAGTATTTT. This sequence encodes CASSSGTSGRADTQYF.

This clonotype was counted only a few times. This chain joins TRBV29-1 and TRBJ2-1; D call uncertain. The germline CDR1 and CDR2 sequences are SQVTM and ANQGSEA. CDR3 length: 12 amino acids. The germline V and J ends were trimmed by 3 bases and 5 bases, with 8 bases remaining between them. The CDR3 is CSVDPGHNEQFF. Here the CDR3 DNA reads TGCAGCGTTGATCCAGGCCACAATGAGCAGTTCTTC.

In DNA form, the CDR3 reads TGTGCCAGCACCCCCGGGACAGGGTTCTACGAGCAGTACTTC. Amino acids: CASTPGTGFYEQYF. This chain connects TRBV28 to TRBJ2-7; TRBD1 matches at 9 bases. This CDR3 contains 14 residues. Per the germline V gene, CDR1 is MDHEN and CDR2 is SYDVKM. Losses at the gene ends were 7 bases for V and 3 bases for J; bases not matched to a gene: 7.

The chain employs TRBV12-3 or TRBV12-4 and TRBJ1-2; TRBD1 aligns across 10 bases. There are 15 residues in the CDR3. V lost 4 bases, J lost 8 bases, and 10 bases stayed unmatched. The CDR3 protein is CASSSYDRGLWGYTF. Here the CDR3 DNA reads TGTGCCAGCAGTTCATACGACAGGGGGCTCTGGGGCTACACCTTC.

This chain connects TRBV5-6 to TRBJ2-7, with 11 bases aligning to TRBD2. This CDR3 spans 13 amino acids. Trimming cost V 2 bases and J 6 bases; bases outside gene matches: 1. The germline V gene has CDR1 SGHDT and CDR2 YYEEEE. For the CDR3, the DNA is TGTGCCAGCAGCTTTGGGACTAGCGGCGAGCAGTACTTC. The encoded protein is CASSFGTSGEQYF.

J is TRBJ2-7 and V is TRBV7-2, with a possible D match to TRBD2 (6 bases). Trimming stripped 1 base from V and 4 bases from J, with 11 bases between. This CDR3 has 14 amino acids. Per the germline V gene, CDR1 is SGHTA and CDR2 is FQGNSA. CDR3 DNA sequence: TGTGCCAGCAGCTTAGTCGGGGGTGGTTACGAGCAGTACTTC. Protein product: CASSLVGGGYEQYF.

Note on this clonotype: A much bigger clone sits one base away, suggesting this may be a read error. CDR3 amino acids: CAISESSDEQYF. The CDR3 DNA is TGTGCCATCAGTGAGTCTTCCGACGAGCAGTACTTC. This sequence joins TRBV10-3 and TRBJ2-7; no reliable D call. Trimming removed 0 bases at V and 5 bases at J, with 5 bases between. Germline values: CDR1 ENHRY, CDR2 SYGVKD. The length of the CDR3 is 12 residues.

This clonotype has just a few counts. The chain couples TRBV12-3 or TRBV12-4 to TRBJ2-1; no firm D call. The V end lost 6 bases, the J end lost 7 bases, and 10 bases lay between the germline ends. This CDR3 region has 12 residues. The CDR3 sequence is CASSLPLNEQFF. DNA for the CDR3: TGTGCCAGCAGCCTACCCCTGAATGAGCAGTTCTTC.

This chain links TRBV6-1 with TRBJ2-1, with D perhaps TRBD2 (5 bases). Trimming shortened V by 2 bases and J by 5 bases, and 16 bases separated the two germline ends. Germline-derived CDR1 and CDR2 are MNHNS and SASEGT. The CDR3 extends over 16 amino acids. The CDR3 sequence is CASSESASRRHNEQFF. The CDR3 nucleotides are TGTGCCAGCAGTGAAAGCGCTAGCAGAAGACACAATGAGCAGTTCTTC.

This clonotype was seen a handful of times. This chain connects TRBV6-2 or TRBV6-3 to TRBJ2-5, with TRBD1 identical over 8 bases. Germline CDR1 is MNHEY and CDR2 is SVGEGT. V lost 0 bases to trimming and J lost 5 bases; unmatched junction nucleotides: 5. This CDR3 has 15 amino acids. The CDR3 is CASSYSTGEQETQYF. The CDR3 nucleotides read TGTGCCAGCAGTTACTCGACAGGGGAACAGGAGACCCAGTACTTC.

This chain uses TRBV7-2 with TRBJ2-1, with D possibly being TRBD1 or TRBD2 (5 bases each). The CDR3 length is 11 residues. Germline V gives CDR1 SGHTA, CDR2 FQGNSA. V was clipped by 5 bases and J by 14 bases, with 13 bases between them. As DNA, the CDR3 is TGTGCCAGCAGCAACCGGGACGATGAGTTCTTC. Amino acids: CASSNRDDEFF.

The chain carries TRBV4-2 and TRBJ2-5, with 10 bases that match TRBD2. The CDR3 extends over 16 amino acids. V was clipped by 0 bases and J by 6 bases; unmatched bases: 7. Germline lookup yields CDR1 LGHNA and CDR2 YNFKEQ. As DNA, the CDR3 is TGTGCCAGCAGCCAAGATCTTAGCGGGAGGTTAAAGACCCAGTACTTC. It codes for CASSQDLSGRLKTQYF.

The rearrangement uses TRBV5-1 and TRBJ2-3; TRBD2 aligns across 8 bases. The germline gives CDR1 SGHRS, CDR2 YFSETQ. The CDR3 consists of 17 residues. The junction had 14 bases not matched to a gene; V was cut back by 4 bases and J by 4 bases. CDR3 amino acids: CASSHGLASRISDTQYF. Here the CDR3 DNA reads TGCGCCAGCAGCCACGGACTAGCAAGTCGTATTTCAGATACGCAGTATTTT.

In its sample, this clonotype was seen a few times. V gene TRBV20-1 combines with J gene TRBJ2-5; D perhaps matches TRBD1 (6 bases). Trimming shortened V by 4 bases and J by 0 bases, and 12 bases separated the two germline ends. The CDR3 runs 14 residues. Germline V gives CDR1 DFQATT, CDR2 SNEGSKA (reference sequence). The CDR3 sequence: CSATGTLYQETQYF. The CDR3 DNA reads TGCAGTGCTACCGGGACACTGTACCAAGAGACCCAGTACTTC.

The J gene is TRBJ2-3, the V gene TRBV6-2 or TRBV6-3, with 9 bases that match TRBD1. CDR1 and CDR2 (germline): MNHEY, SVGEGT. V shed 6 bases and J 1 base; nucleotides not matched to a gene: 8. The CDR3 spans 16 residues. The CDR3 DNA sequence: TGTGCCAGCAGCGAAATTCGGGACAGGGGCACAGATACGCAGTATTTT. It specifies CASSEIRDRGTDTQYF.

V and J are TRBV27 and TRBJ2-1; 10 positions match TRBD1. The length of the CDR3 is 15 residues. The junction had 7 bases not matched to a gene; V was cut back by 3 bases and J by 8 bases. Germline V gene data show CDR1 as MNHEY and CDR2 as SMNVEV (reference sequence). The CDR3 sequence: CASSFRQGAVDEQFF. CDR3 sequence (DNA): TGTGCCAGCAGTTTTCGACAGGGGGCGGTGGATGAGCAGTTCTTC.

This clonotype came up a few times. This chain links TRBV3-1 with TRBJ1-6; TRBD1 agrees at 7 bases. Looked up from germline, CDR1 is LGHDT and CDR2 is YNNKEL (reference sequence). V lost 4 bases, J lost 7 bases, and 4 bases stayed unmatched. This CDR3 comprises 14 residues. The CDR3 loop is CASSPQGQNSPLHF. Here the CDR3 DNA reads TGTGCCAGCAGCCCGCAGGGACAGAATTCACCCCTCCACTTT.

This chain uses TRBV7-2 with TRBJ1-2; D ambiguous. This CDR3 is built from 15 residues. CDR1 is SGHTA and CDR2 is FQGNSA in the germline V gene. V was trimmed by 5 bases and J by 7 bases, leaving 20 bases between them. The CDR3 loop is CASSQHANAGGGYTF. CDR3 in DNA: TGTGCCAGCAGCCAACACGCGAATGCGGGTGGTGGCTACACCTTC.

In DNA, the CDR3 is TGTGCCAGCTCACCACCGGGACTCGCCAAATACAATGAGCAGTTCTTC. It translates to CASSPPGLAKYNEQFF. The chain is built from TRBV18 and TRBJ2-1, with D perhaps TRBD2 (6 bases). Germline V CDR1 and CDR2: KGHSH, LQKENI. V was pared by 0 bases and J by 4 bases, with 13 bases between. CDR3 length equals 16 residues.

V is TRBV10-3 and J is TRBJ2-5, with TRBD2 identical over 13 bases. Per germline, CDR1 ENHRY and CDR2 SYGVKD. The CDR3 sequence is 14 residues long. Trimming took 9 bases from V and 5 from J; bases not matched to a gene: 6. For the CDR3, the DNA is TGTGCCATTAGGACTAGCGGGAGTGGTGAGACCCAGTACTTC. Translation gives CAIRTSGSGETQYF.

This clonotype has only a few counts. V gene TRBV9 combines with J gene TRBJ1-6, with a possible D match to TRBD1 (5 bases). Germline loops: CDR1 SGDLS, CDR2 YYNGEE. The CDR3 runs 14 residues. The V gene lost 6 bases and the J gene lost 3 bases, with 10 bases spanning the gap. This CDR3 reads CASNQGYYNSPLHF. The CDR3 DNA sequence: TGTGCCAGCAACCAGGGATACTATAATTCACCCCTCCACTTT.

This sequence joins TRBV7-6 and TRBJ2-7; D is perhaps TRBD1 (6 bases). V was shortened by 3 bases and J by 3 bases, with 9 bases between the two germline ends. Germline CDR1 and CDR2: SGHVS and FNYEAQ. The CDR3 totals 13 residues. For the CDR3, the DNA is TGTGCCAGCAGCTTGGGGGCGTTCTACGAGCAGTACTTC. This gives the protein CASSLGAFYEQYF. Complete variable domain (other parts from reference TRBV7-6 and TRBJ2-7): GAGVSQSPRYKVTKRGQDVALRCDPISGHVSLYWYRQALGQGPEFLTYFNYEAQQDKSGLPNDRFSAERPEGSISTLTIQRTEQRDSAMYRCASSLGAFYEQYFGPGTRLTVT.

The rearrangement links TRBV20-1 to TRBJ2-3; perhaps D is TRBD1 or TRBD2 (5 bases each). The CDR3 covers 11 residues. Germline CDR1 DFQATT, CDR2 SNEGSKA (reference sequence). The chain's CDR3 is CSGQGADTQYF. In DNA, the CDR3 is TGCAGCGGGCAGGGAGCAGATACGCAGTATTTT.

In this sample, this clonotype turned up a few times. The genes are TRBV6-5 and TRBJ2-7; possibly TRBD2 for D (6 bases). Trimming cost V 4 bases and J 4 bases, with 17 bases left between them. Germline V gene sequence: CDR1 MNHEY, CDR2 SVGAGI. The CDR3 extends over 15 amino acids. The CDR3 loop is CASSFRAGSQYEQYF. In nucleotides, the CDR3 is TGTGCCAGCAGTTTTAGGGCGGGGTCGCAATACGAGCAGTACTTC.

The genes are TRBV7-9 and TRBJ1-1; 7 nucleotides match TRBD1. Losses at the gene ends were 7 bases for V and 11 bases for J; bases not matched to a gene: 22. Germline V gene data show CDR1 as SEHNR and CDR2 as FQNEAQ (reference sequence). There are 16 residues in the CDR3. DNA for the CDR3: TGTGCCAGCACTCAATTCAGCGGACAGGCCAGAGATCGGGCTTTCTTT. This gives the protein CASTQFSGQARDRAFF.

The V call is TRBV27, the J call TRBJ2-6; D may match TRBD1 or TRBD2 (6 bases each). Germline CDR1 and CDR2: MNHEY and SMNVEV (reference sequence). Trimming stripped 2 bases from V and 0 bases from J, with 8 bases between. The CDR3 loop spans 16 amino acids. This CDR3 reads CASSLGGPSGANVLTF. CDR3 coding DNA: TGTGCCAGCAGTTTAGGGGGGCCCTCTGGGGCCAACGTCCTGACTTTC.